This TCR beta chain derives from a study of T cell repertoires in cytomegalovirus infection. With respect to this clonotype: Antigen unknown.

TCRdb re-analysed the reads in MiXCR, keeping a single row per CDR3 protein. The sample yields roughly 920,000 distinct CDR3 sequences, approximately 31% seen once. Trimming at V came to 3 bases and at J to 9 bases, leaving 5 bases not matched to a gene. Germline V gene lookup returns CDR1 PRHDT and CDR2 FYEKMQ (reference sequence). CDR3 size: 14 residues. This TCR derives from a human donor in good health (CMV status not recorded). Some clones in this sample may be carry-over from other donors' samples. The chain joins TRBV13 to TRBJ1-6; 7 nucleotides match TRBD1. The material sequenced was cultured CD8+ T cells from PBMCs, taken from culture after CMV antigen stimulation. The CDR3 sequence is CASSFDRDGSPLHF. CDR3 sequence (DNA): TGTGCCAGCAGCTTCGACAGGGATGGTTCACCCCTCCACTTT.